The source of this T cell receptor (beta chain) is a study of PD-1 blockade in classical Hodgkin lymphoma. The study's findings and limits: Compared with healthy donors, newly diagnosed patients reportedly showed lower baseline TCR diversity. Before treatment, complete responders showed about the same diversity as newly diagnosed patients.

This clone was found once. The antigen is undetermined. The assay was immunoSEQ multiplex PCR, and TCRdb's table has in-frame clones only and misses some. The repertoire holds roughly 17,000 clones, with about 81% as singletons. V shed 6 bases and J 2 bases; nucleotides not matched to a gene: 6. The CDR3 extends over 14 amino acids. Germline V gene sequence: CDR1 MNHEY, CDR2 SVGAGI. Brentuximab vedotin exposure varied, and every patient relapsed after autologous stem cell transplantation. Complete response, partial response or progressive disease made up the best responses. The source is a human donor with classical Hodgkin lymphoma. The rearrangement joins TRBV6-5 to TRBJ2-7; 8 bases are a match to TRBD2. The starting material was peripheral blood mononuclear cells (PBMCs), obtained at baseline. The CDR3 loop reads CASRGAGEAYEQYF. The CDR3 nucleotides are TGTGCCAGCAGGGGAGCGGGAGAGGCCTACGAGCAGTACTTC.